This T cell receptor (beta chain) derives from a study of OX40 agonist ivuxolimab in advanced cancers. The method was immunoSEQ multiplex PCR; TCRdb's version includes in-frame clones alone and lacks a portion of them. The data hold some 70,000 clones, with approximately 91% observed a single time. Germline V gene sequence: CDR1 KGHSH, CDR2 LQKENI. This CDR3 region has 13 residues. V lost 3 bases, J lost 0 bases, and 5 bases lay in between. The sample holds a few counts of this clone. This sequence originates from an adult with an advanced solid tumor such as melanoma, head and neck, liver or kidney cancer. The chain carries TRBV18 and TRBJ1-1; D gene unclear. This specimen was CD4+ or CD8+ T cells sorted from blood, taken in a trial of the OX40 agonist ivuxolimab. The CDR3 DNA is TGTGCCAGCTCACCCCAGATGAACACTGAAGCTTTCTTT. Protein: CASSPQMNTEAFF.